The 25 T cell receptor beta chains reported below all come from one sample, sequenced in a study of T cell repertoires in cytomegalovirus infection. TCRdb recomputed calls from the reads with MiXCR, one row per CDR3 protein. The table lists a few hundred thousand distinct CDR3 sequences, roughly a sixth of them singletons. Material: PBMCs. Every receptor here comes from a human donor in good health (CMV status not recorded). Some clones in this sample may be carry-over from other donors' samples.

This chain uses TRBV7-2 with TRBJ2-5; 11 positions match TRBD2. Unmatched junction bases numbered 7, after V lost 4 bases and J lost 3 bases. This CDR3 has 16 residues. Germline CDR1 reads SGHTA; CDR2 reads FQGNSA. CDR3 protein: CASSSKGTSGKETQYF. The CDR3 nucleotides read TGTGCCAGCAGCTCGAAGGGGACTAGCGGAAAAGAGACCCAGTACTTC.

The chain joins TRBV19 to TRBJ1-5; D is perhaps TRBD1 (5 bases). This CDR3 comprises 15 residues. Trimming pared 6 bases from V and 5 bases from J, leaving 17 bases between. Germline CDR1 and CDR2: LNHDA and SQIVND (reference sequence). CDR3 in amino acids: CASSSGLRLDQPQHF. As DNA, the CDR3 is TGTGCCAGTAGCTCGGGGCTTCGGCTAGATCAGCCCCAGCATTTT. The whole variable domain, filled in from reference TRBV19 and TRBJ1-5, reads DGGITQSPKYLFRKEGQNVTLSCEQNLNHDAMYWYRQDPGQGLRLIYYSQIVNDFQKGDIAEGYSVSREKKESFPLTVTSAQKNPTAFYLCASSSGLRLDQPQHFGDGTRLSIL.

Ten or more counts support this clonotype. The genes are TRBV7-9 and TRBJ2-2, with a weak D call TRBD1 (6 bases). This CDR3 comprises 13 residues. Germline lookup yields CDR1 SEHNR and CDR2 FQNEAQ (reference sequence). V was cut by 4 bases and J by 3 bases, with 6 bases left in between. CDR3 amino acids: CASSWTDTGELFF. CDR3 DNA sequence: TGTGCCAGCAGCTGGACAGACACCGGGGAGCTGTTTTTT.

In this sample, this clonotype turned up many times. The V call is TRBV28, the J call TRBJ1-2; weak D call: TRBD1 (6 bases). Deletions cut 2 bases from V and 4 bases from J, with 11 bases between. This CDR3 has 14 amino acids. CDR1 is MDHEN and CDR2 is SYDVKM in the germline V gene. The CDR3 is CASSLGRGGYGYTF. The CDR3 DNA follows: TGTGCCAGCAGTTTAGGTAGAGGGGGCTATGGCTACACCTTC.

This clonotype was seen a few times. This chain connects TRBV5-1 to TRBJ2-7; no definite D call. V gave up 0 bases and J gave up 3 bases, with 7 bases separating them. CDR3 length equals 13 residues. Germline CDR1 reads SGHRS; CDR2 reads YFSETQ. Written as DNA, the CDR3 is TGCGCCAGCAGCTTGGAAGTCAGCTACGAGCAGTACTTC. Protein: CASSLEVSYEQYF.

This clonotype was counted at least ten times. The chain combines TRBV4-1 with TRBJ1-3, with no clear D. The V end was cut by 0 bases, the J end by 0 bases, with 12 bases between. This CDR3 contains 17 residues. In germline, CDR1 is MGHRA, CDR2 YSYEKL. The CDR3 region has the DNA TGCGCCAGCAGCCAAGAAGTCGTGGGGAACTCTGGAAACACCATATATTTT. Its protein is CASSQEVVGNSGNTIYF.

This clonotype has a single count. V gene TRBV20-1 combines with J gene TRBJ2-7, with a tentative D call TRBD2 (5 bases). The germline CDR1 and CDR2 sequences are DFQATT and SNEGSKA (reference sequence). V was clipped by 6 bases and J by 7 bases, with 22 bases between them. CDR3 length: 14 amino acids. The CDR3 DNA reads TGCAGTGCAAAACCGCTAGAGGATTCGGGGGAGCAGTACTTC. Translating it yields CSAKPLEDSGEQYF.

In its sample, this clonotype was seen a few times. This rearrangement joins TRBV11-2 to TRBJ2-3; D remains ambiguous. The CDR3 consists of 12 residues. CDR1 SGHAT and CDR2 FQNNGV come from the germline V gene. With 0 bases removed from V and 5 bases from J, the gap between germline ends came to 3 bases. The CDR3 reads CASSLDEDTQYF. The CDR3 nucleotides are TGTGCCAGCAGCTTAGATGAAGATACGCAGTATTTT.

This clonotype was counted only a few times. This chain uses TRBV20-1 with TRBJ2-1, with 8 bases lining up with TRBD2. V was clipped by 2 bases and J by 7 bases; unmatched bases: 10. CDR1 DFQATT and CDR2 SNEGSKA come from the germline V gene (reference sequence). The CDR3 spans 15 residues. DNA for the CDR3: TGCAGTGCTAGATTCGGGGGGGCAAGGAGAAATGAGCAGTTCTTC. Translation gives CSARFGGARRNEQFF.

Many counts were recorded for this clonotype. The genes are TRBV6-5 and TRBJ1-3, with unresolved D. With 2 bases removed from V and 0 bases from J, the gap between germline ends came to 8 bases. Germline V gene data show CDR1 as MNHEY and CDR2 as SVGAGI. The CDR3 sequence is 15 residues long. The CDR3: CASSYRADSGNTIYF. Written as DNA, the CDR3 is TGTGCCAGCAGTTACAGGGCCGACTCTGGAAACACCATATATTTT.

Only a few counts were recorded for this clonotype. This rearrangement joins TRBV5-1 to TRBJ2-7, with 8 nucleotides matching TRBD1. This CDR3 contains 14 residues. Per germline, CDR1 SGHRS and CDR2 YFSETQ. V shed 0 bases, J shed 5 bases, and the junction held 4 bases outside the gene matches. The CDR3 sequence: CASSLGQGKDEQYF. As DNA, the CDR3 is TGCGCCAGCAGCTTGGGACAGGGGAAGGACGAGCAGTACTTC. Variable domain in full (rest from reference TRBV5-1 and TRBJ2-7): KAGVTQTPRYLIKTRGQQVTLSCSPISGHRSVSWYQQTPGQGLQFLFEYFSETQRNKGNFPGRFSGRQFSNSRSEMNVSTLELGDSALYLCASSLGQGKDEQYFGPGTRLTVT.

This clonotype has just a few counts. The V gene is TRBV6-5, the J gene TRBJ1-4; 11 bases are a match to TRBD1. The germline CDR1 and CDR2 sequences are MNHEY and SVGAGI. J gave up 7 bases and V 3 bases, and 7 bases lay outside the gene matches. This CDR3 is built from 16 residues. The CDR3 DNA reads as TGTGCCAGCAGTTATATCAGGACAGGGGGCGGTGAAAAACTGTTTTTT. Residues: CASSYIRTGGGEKLFF.

V is TRBV25-1 and J is TRBJ2-2, with 8 bases aligning to TRBD2. Germline-derived CDR1 and CDR2 are MGHDK and SYGVNS. The junction had 8 bases not matched to a gene; V was cut back by 0 bases and J by 2 bases. The CDR3 totals 18 residues. The CDR3 region is CASSEYFPTSENTGELFF. CDR3 DNA sequence: TGTGCCAGCAGTGAATATTTCCCGACTAGCGAAAACACCGGGGAGCTGTTTTTT.

This clonotype was counted between two and nine times. CDR3 region: CASRKRTIAGGKETQYF. The CDR3 DNA follows: TGTGCCAGCAGAAAACGAACTATAGCGGGGGGAAAAGAGACCCAGTACTTC. The chain has TRBV6-8 and TRBJ2-5; 10 bases agree with TRBD2. J lost 3 bases, V lost 6 bases, and 13 bases had no gene match. This CDR3 comprises 17 residues. In germline, CDR1 is MNHGY, CDR2 SAAAGT.

This clonotype was seen ten or more times. The chain couples TRBV7-2 to TRBJ1-2; D gene uncertain. This CDR3 comprises 17 residues. V lost 1 base and J 0 bases, leaving 15 bases between the germline ends. Looked up from germline, CDR1 is SGHTA and CDR2 is FQGNSA. As DNA, the CDR3 is TGTGCCAGCAGCTTAGTTTCCCTCCCCGGGGCTAACTATGGCTACACCTTC. It yields the protein CASSLVSLPGANYGYTF.

This clonotype was counted between two and nine times. This chain uses TRBV12-3 or TRBV12-4 with TRBJ2-3; unclear D gene. The CDR3 totals 15 residues. Trimming cost V 3 bases and J 2 bases, with 12 bases left between them. CDR3 DNA sequence: TGTGCCAGCAGTTTGCTCTACAGAAACACAGATACGCAGTATTTT. This gives the protein CASSLLYRNTDTQYF.

The sample holds a few counts of this clonotype. J is TRBJ2-7 and V is TRBV6-2 or TRBV6-3; 8 nucleotides align to TRBD1. The CDR3 sequence is 16 residues long. V shed 9 bases and J 1 base; nucleotides not matched to a gene: 14. Looked up from germline, CDR1 is MNHEY and CDR2 is SVGEGT. The CDR3 sequence is CARWTGRSPQSYEQYF. In DNA form, the CDR3 reads TGTGCCAGATGGACAGGGCGTTCTCCACAGTCCTACGAGCAGTACTTC.

This clonotype was counted ten times or more. The gene calls are TRBV20-1 and TRBJ1-5, with unresolved D. V lost 2 bases to trimming and J lost 1 base, with 6 bases between them. Germline V gene sequence: CDR1 DFQATT, CDR2 SNEGSKA (reference sequence). CDR3 size: 13 residues. CDR3 sequence: CSARLNSNQPQHF. Written as DNA, the CDR3 is TGCAGTGCTAGACTAAACAGCAATCAGCCCCAGCATTTT.

This chain uses TRBV6-6 with TRBJ2-7, with D possibly being TRBD1 (6 bases). The CDR3 is 14 amino acids. V was pared by 8 bases and J by 2 bases, with 16 bases between. Germline CDR1 MNHNY, CDR2 SVGAGI (reference sequence). The CDR3 sequence: CASRYRDGAYEQYF. DNA of the CDR3: TGTGCCAGCCGATACAGGGATGGGGCCTACGAGCAGTACTTC.

This clonotype has at least ten counts. CDR3 nucleotides: TGTGCCAGCAGCTTAGCTGGTGGGAGAATATACGAGCAGTACTTC. This codes for CASSLAGGRIYEQYF. The chain has TRBV7-2 and TRBJ2-7; tentatively, D is TRBD2 (5 bases). Trimming removed 0 bases at V and 4 bases at J, with 13 bases between. Germline CDR1 SGHTA, CDR2 FQGNSA. This CDR3 has 15 amino acids.

V gene TRBV20-1 combines with J gene TRBJ1-6; D call uncertain. The CDR3 extends over 13 amino acids. V lost 4 bases and J lost 10, with 14 bases in between. Germline V CDR1 and CDR2: DFQATT, SNEGSKA (reference sequence). This chain's CDR3 is CSANIGVGSPLHF. CDR3 sequence (DNA): TGCAGTGCTAATATCGGGGTAGGGTCACCCCTCCACTTT.

The genes are TRBV5-1 and TRBJ2-3; D may be TRBD1 (6 bases). The CDR3 contains 17 residues. V was shortened by 2 bases and J by 5 bases, with 21 bases between the two germline ends. Looked up from germline, CDR1 is SGHRS and CDR2 is YFSETQ. CDR3 sequence (DNA): TGCGCCAGCAGCTTAACCTTTCTTCAGGGGACGGGAGATACGCAGTATTTT. It codes for CASSLTFLQGTGDTQYF.

In nucleotides, the CDR3 is TGTGCCAGCAGTGAACTGACTAGCGGGGGGACTTCCTACGAGCAGTACTTC. Its protein is CASSELTSGGTSYEQYF. The rearrangement joins TRBV2 to TRBJ2-7; 13 bases are shared with TRBD2. CDR3 length: 17 amino acids. Germline loops: CDR1 SNHLY, CDR2 FYNNEI. J was trimmed by 1 base and V by 2 bases; bases with no gene match: 5.

The gene calls are TRBV6-6 and TRBJ1-2; D unclear. V lost 0 bases to trimming and J lost 1 base, with 9 bases between them. CDR1 and CDR2 (germline): MNHNY, SVGAGI (reference sequence). The CDR3 is 15 residues long. For the CDR3, the DNA is TGTGCCAGCAGTTACTCACGGAATCTTAACTATGGCTACACCTTC. It yields the protein CASSYSRNLNYGYTF.

This clonotype was recorded at least ten times. The chain carries TRBV7-2 and TRBJ2-5; 10 bases align to TRBD1. V trimming: 5 bases; J trimming: 5 bases; junction bases outside the gene matches: 8. The CDR3 totals 15 residues. The germline V gene has CDR1 SGHTA and CDR2 FQGNSA. The CDR3 loop is CASSPRTGGRETQYF. In nucleotides, the CDR3 is TGTGCCAGCAGCCCCCGGACAGGGGGAAGGGAGACCCAGTACTTC.